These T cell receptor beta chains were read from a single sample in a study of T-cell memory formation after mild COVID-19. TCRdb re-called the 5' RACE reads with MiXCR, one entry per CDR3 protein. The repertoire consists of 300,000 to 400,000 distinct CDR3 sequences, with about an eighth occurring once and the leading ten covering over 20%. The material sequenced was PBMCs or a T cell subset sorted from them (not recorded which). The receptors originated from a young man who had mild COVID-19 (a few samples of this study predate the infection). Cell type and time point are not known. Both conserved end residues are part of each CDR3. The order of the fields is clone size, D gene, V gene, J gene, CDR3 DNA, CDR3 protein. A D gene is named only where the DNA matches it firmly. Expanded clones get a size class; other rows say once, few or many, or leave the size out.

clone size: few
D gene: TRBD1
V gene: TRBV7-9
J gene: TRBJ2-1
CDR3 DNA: TGTGCCAGCTGGGGACAGGGCATCAATGAGCAGTTCTTC
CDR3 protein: CASWGQGINEQFF

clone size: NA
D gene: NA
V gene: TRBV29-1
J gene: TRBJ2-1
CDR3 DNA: TGCAGCGTTGAGAACTCCGGGACGGCGGAGTTCTTC
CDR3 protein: CSVENSGTAEFF

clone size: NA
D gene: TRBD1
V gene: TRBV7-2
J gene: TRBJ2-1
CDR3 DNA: TGTGCCAGCAGAAAAGACAGGGGCGAGTACAATGAGCAGTTCTTC
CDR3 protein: CASRKDRGEYNEQFF

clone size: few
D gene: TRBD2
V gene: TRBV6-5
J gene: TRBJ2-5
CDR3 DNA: TGTGCCAGCAGTCCTCGGGGGGGCGGAGGGGAGACCCAGTACTTC
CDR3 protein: CASSPRGGGGETQYF

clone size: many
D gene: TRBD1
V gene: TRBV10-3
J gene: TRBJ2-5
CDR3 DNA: TGTGCCATCAAAGGGGGCTCAGGAGAGACCCAGTACTTC
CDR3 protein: CAIKGGSGETQYF

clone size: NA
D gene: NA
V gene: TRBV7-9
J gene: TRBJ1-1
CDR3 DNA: TGTGCCAGCACCCGGGGGGGCACTGAAGCTTTCTTT
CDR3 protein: CASTRGGTEAFF

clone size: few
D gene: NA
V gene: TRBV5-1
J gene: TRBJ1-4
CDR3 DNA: TGCGCCAGCAGCTCTTCCCAGGGCGCAACTAATGAAAAACTGTTTTTT
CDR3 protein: CASSSSQGATNEKLFF

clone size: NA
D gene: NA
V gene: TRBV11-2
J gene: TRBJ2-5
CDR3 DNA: TGTGCCAGCAGCCGCCCGGGGGTAGAGACCCAGTACTTC
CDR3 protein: CASSRPGVETQYF

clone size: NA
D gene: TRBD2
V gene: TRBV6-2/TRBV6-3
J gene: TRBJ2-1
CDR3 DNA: TGTGCCACACTAGCGGGGGTATACAATGAGCAGTTCTTC
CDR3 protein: CATLAGVYNEQFF

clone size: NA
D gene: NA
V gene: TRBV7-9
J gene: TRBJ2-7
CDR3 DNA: TGTGCCAGCAGCCCGGGACAAAGCTCCTACGAGCAGTACTTC
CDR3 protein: CASSPGQSSYEQYF

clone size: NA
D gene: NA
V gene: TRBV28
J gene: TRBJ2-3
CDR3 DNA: TGTGCCAGCAGAACCCAGGGAGGGGGGATTGCAGATACGCAGTATTTT
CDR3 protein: CASRTQGGGIADTQYF

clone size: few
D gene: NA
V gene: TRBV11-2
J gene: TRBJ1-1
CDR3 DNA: TGTGCCAGCAGCTTTGCCTCGAACACTGAAGCTTTCTTT
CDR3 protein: CASSFASNTEAFF

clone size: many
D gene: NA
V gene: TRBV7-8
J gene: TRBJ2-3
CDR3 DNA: TGTGCCAGCAGCTTCCCTCATGGGGGCCGGACAGATACGCAGTATTTT
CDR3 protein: CASSFPHGGRTDTQYF

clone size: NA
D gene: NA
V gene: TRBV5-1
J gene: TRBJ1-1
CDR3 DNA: TGCGCCAGCAGCTTGGGGGCGGGAGAGGGCTCCGCTTTCTTT
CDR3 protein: CASSLGAGEGSAFF

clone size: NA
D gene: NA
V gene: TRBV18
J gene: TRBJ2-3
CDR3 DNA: TGTGCCAGCTCACGCCAGTACGGGTTCGATACGCAGTATTTT
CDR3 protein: CASSRQYGFDTQYF

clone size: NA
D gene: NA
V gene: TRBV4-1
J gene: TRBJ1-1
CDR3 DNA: TGCGCCAGCAGCCAAGATTTTGCAGGGATGAACACTGAAGCTTTCTTT
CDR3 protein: CASSQDFAGMNTEAFF

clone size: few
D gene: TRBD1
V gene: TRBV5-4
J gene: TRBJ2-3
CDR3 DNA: TGTGCCAGCAGCACGGGACAGGATAGAGATACGCAGTATTTT
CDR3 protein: CASSTGQDRDTQYF

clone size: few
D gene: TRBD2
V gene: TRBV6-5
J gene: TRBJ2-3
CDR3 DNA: TGTGCCAGCAGATCTAGCGGGGGGGCTGGAGATACGCAGTATTTT
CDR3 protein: CASRSSGGAGDTQYF

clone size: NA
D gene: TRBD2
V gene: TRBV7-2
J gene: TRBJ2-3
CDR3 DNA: TGTGCCAGCAGCGCCCTTCCCGGGGGGACAGATACGCAGTATTTT
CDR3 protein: CASSALPGGTDTQYF

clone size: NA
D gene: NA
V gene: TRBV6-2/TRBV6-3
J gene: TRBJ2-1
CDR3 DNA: TGTGCCAGCAGTTACTCGGTTCCCTGGGATGAGCAGTTCTTC
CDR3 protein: CASSYSVPWDEQFF

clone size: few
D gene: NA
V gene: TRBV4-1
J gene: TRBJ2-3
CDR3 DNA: TGCGCCAGCAGCCCCGAGGGGGGTAGCACAGATACGCAGTATTTT
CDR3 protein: CASSPEGGSTDTQYF

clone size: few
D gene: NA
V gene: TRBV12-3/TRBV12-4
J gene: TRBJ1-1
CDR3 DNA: TGTGCCAGCGCCATCCCAGTGTCTACTTTCGCTGAAGCTTTCTTT
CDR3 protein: CASAIPVSTFAEAFF

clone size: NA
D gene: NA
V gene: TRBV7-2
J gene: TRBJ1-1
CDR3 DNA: TGTGCCAGCAGCTTAACTGGTCAGGAAATCGGGACTTTCTTT
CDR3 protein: CASSLTGQEIGTFF

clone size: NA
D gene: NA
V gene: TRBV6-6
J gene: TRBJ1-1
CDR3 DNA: TGTGCCAGCAGTTATTTGGGGTCGAACACTGAAGCTTTCTTT
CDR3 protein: CASSYLGSNTEAFF

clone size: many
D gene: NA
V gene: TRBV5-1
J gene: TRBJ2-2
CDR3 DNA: TGCGCCAGCAGCTTGGCCGTCTCCGGGGAGCTGTTTTTT
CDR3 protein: CASSLAVSGELFF

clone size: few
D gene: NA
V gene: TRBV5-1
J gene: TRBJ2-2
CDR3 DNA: TGCGCCAGCAGCTTGGCCGTTCTAGCGCGCGACACCGGGGAGCTGTTTTTT
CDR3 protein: CASSLAVLARDTGELFF

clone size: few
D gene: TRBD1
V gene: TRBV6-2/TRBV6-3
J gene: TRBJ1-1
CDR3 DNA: TGTGCCAGCAGTTACTATTGGGACAGGGGATCCAAGAACACTGAAGCTTTCTTT
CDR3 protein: CASSYYWDRGSKNTEAFF

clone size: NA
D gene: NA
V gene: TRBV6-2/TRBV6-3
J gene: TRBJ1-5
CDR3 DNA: TGTGCCAGCAGTCCACTCTCACGGGACAGCAATCAGCCCCAGCATTTT
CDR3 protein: CASSPLSRDSNQPQHF

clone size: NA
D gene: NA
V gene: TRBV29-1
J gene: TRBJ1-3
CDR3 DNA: TGCAGCGTTGAAACTCAGGGAAACACCATATATTTT
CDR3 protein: CSVETQGNTIYF

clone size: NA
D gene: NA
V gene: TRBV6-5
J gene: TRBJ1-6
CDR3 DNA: TGTGCCAGCAGTGGGTTGGGCCTGTGGTACTATAATTCACCCCTCCACTTT
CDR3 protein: CASSGLGLWYYNSPLHF

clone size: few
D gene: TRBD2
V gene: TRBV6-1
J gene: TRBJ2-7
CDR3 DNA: TGTGCCAGCAATTCGTGGACGGGAGGCTCCTACGAGCAGTACTTC
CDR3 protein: CASNSWTGGSYEQYF